Below are 8 T cell receptor beta chains sequenced from a single sample in a study of post-analysis software for immune sequencing data. For these receptors, no antigen is known. The TCR beta cDNA libraries contained unique molecular identifiers. TCRdb re-called the PCR reads with MiXCR, one entry per CDR3 protein. The sample contains about 560,000 distinct CDR3 sequences, about 40% of which appear only once. Overall study results and limits: A handful of TRBV segments appeared more often in patients than in controls, and TRBV5-6, TRBV5-1 and TRBV20-1 were among these.

Sequenced: blood. These receptors came from a girl aged 5-17 years with multiple sclerosis.

The chain combines TRBV28 with TRBJ2-1; 7 bases match TRBD2. The CDR3 spans 17 residues. Germline V gene data show CDR1 as MDHEN and CDR2 as SYDVKM. Unmatched junction bases numbered 11, after V lost 3 bases and J lost 3 bases. The CDR3 region has the DNA TGTGCCAGCAGTTTTCCTCGAGGACGGGGGGACTACAATGAGCAGTTCTTC. It specifies CASSFPRGRGDYNEQFF.

The chain is built from TRBV12-3 or TRBV12-4 and TRBJ2-1; D might be TRBD1 (5 bases). V gave up 0 bases and J gave up 7 bases, with 10 bases separating them. This CDR3 has 14 amino acids. The CDR3 DNA reads as TGTGCCAGCAGTTTAGCGGGGCACCGGAATGAGCAGTTCTTC. Amino acids: CASSLAGHRNEQFF.

J is TRBJ2-5 and V is TRBV29-1, with D possibly being TRBD1 (5 bases). The CDR3 extends over 13 amino acids. CDR1 SQVTM and CDR2 ANQGSEA come from the germline V gene. The V end lost 6 bases, the J end lost 1 base, and 12 bases lay between the germline ends. The chain's CDR3 is CSVSRQTQETQYF. For the CDR3, the DNA is TGCAGCGTCTCGAGACAGACCCAAGAGACCCAGTACTTC. The full variable domain, with the rest looked up from reference TRBV29-1 and TRBJ2-5, is SAVISQKPSRDICQRGTSLTIQCQVDSQVTMMFWYRQQPGQSLTLIATANQGSEATYESGFVIDKFPISRPNLTFSTLTVSNMSPEDSSIYLCSVSRQTQETQYFGPGTRLLVL.

A few counts support this clonotype. The V and J genes are TRBV12-3 or TRBV12-4 and TRBJ2-7, with TRBD2 as a possible D gene (5 bases). The J call is doubtful: the DNA matches TRBJ2-5 better. CDR3 length: 13 amino acids. The CDR3 spells CASSPIRGTTQYF. CDR3 bases: TGTGCCAGCAGTCCTATCCGGGGAACGACCCAGTACTTC.

Only a few counts were recorded for this clonotype. This sequence joins TRBV7-2 and TRBJ1-4, with 9 bases that match TRBD1. Trimming removed 6 bases from V and 8 bases from J; junction bases left unmatched: 13. Germline CDR1 and CDR2: SGHTA and FQGNSA. CDR3 size: 16 residues. This CDR3 reads CASSISPGQGGEKLFF. The CDR3, as DNA: TGTGCCAGCAGTATTAGTCCGGGACAGGGCGGCGAAAAACTGTTTTTT.

This clonotype has just a few counts. The chain recombines TRBV12-3 or TRBV12-4 with TRBJ1-2, with 7 bases lining up with TRBD1. This CDR3 comprises 14 residues. V was clipped by 8 bases and J by 3 bases; unmatched bases: 9. The CDR3 here is CASGTGDDDYGYTF. The DNA of the CDR3 is TGTGCCAGCGGTACAGGGGATGACGACTATGGCTACACCTTC.

This clonotype turned up a few times. This chain links TRBV5-1 with TRBJ2-7; D gene unclear. Trimming left V 3 bases short and J 6 bases short, with 13 bases between. CDR1 SGHRS and CDR2 YFSETQ come from the germline V gene. This CDR3 is built from 13 residues. The CDR3 region is CASSSLTDTEQYF. In DNA form, the CDR3 reads TGCGCCAGCAGCTCCTTGACTGACACCGAGCAGTACTTC.

In this sample, this clonotype turned up a few times. The J gene is TRBJ2-7, the V gene TRBV2, with 7 positions matching TRBD2. The CDR3 runs to 14 residues. V gave up 6 bases and J gave up 2 bases; unmatched junction bases: 7. The V gene's germline CDR1 is SNHLY and CDR2 FYNNEI. The DNA of the CDR3 is TGTGCCAGCAGGAGCCCCGGGGGGACCTACGAGCAGTACTTC. As protein: CASRSPGGTYEQYF.